This T cell receptor (beta chain) was recorded in a study of cytomegalovirus exposure and HLA in healthy donors. The CDR3 contains 14 residues. From germline, CDR1 is MNHEY and CDR2 SVGAGI. The V gene lost 6 bases and the J gene lost 9 bases, with 18 bases spanning the gap. In this sample, this clone turned up once. PCR amplification relied on 60 Vbeta primers (plus 13 Jbeta primers). Generated by immunoSEQ multiplex PCR, the TCRdb table keeps only in-frame clones and is missing some. The top ten clones hold approximately 7% of a sample with more than 20,000 clones, 60% to 80% of them seen once. The clonotype originates from a man in his fifties or sixties in good health and CMV-seronegative. The genes are TRBV6-5 and TRBJ2-1; D unclear. Sequencing was done on a sample of PBMCs. CDR3: CASSSHRSRGEQFF. The CDR3, as DNA: TGTGCCAGCAGCTCACATCGGAGTCGCGGTGAGCAGTTCTTC.